A single sample gave rise to the 3 T cell receptor beta chains below, sequenced in a study of blood T cells in healthy people across ages. Using a J-beta primer mix together with a sample-barcoded 5' primer, a second PCR was run for 7 to 11 cycles. A single record per CDR3 protein comes from TCRdb applying MiXCR to the 5' RACE reads. Of roughly 1.4 million distinct CDR3 sequences in the sample, 55% to 75% are singletons; the top ten hold roughly 6.3%. Sequencing input: blood. These receptors came from a young man in good health.

This chain uses TRBV27 with TRBJ2-1; 8 bases are a match to TRBD2. Trimming took 2 bases from V and 9 from J; bases not matched to a gene: 15. CDR3 size: 17 residues. The germline CDR1 and CDR2 sequences are MNHEY and SMNVEV (reference sequence). The DNA for the CDR3 is TGTGCCAGCAGTTTAATCGGTAGCGGGGTACTTAGGGGTGAGCAGTTCTTC. Translation gives CASSLIGSGVLRGEQFF.

The rearrangement links TRBV4-1 to TRBJ1-5, with a weak D call TRBD1 (6 bases). Trimming cost V 1 base and J 5 bases, with 9 bases left between them. The CDR3 sequence is 14 residues long. Germline V gene data show CDR1 as MGHRA and CDR2 as YSYEKL. CDR3 nucleotides: TGCGCCAGCAGCCAAGGACAGGTTTATCAGCCCCAGCATTTT. Translated, it gives CASSQGQVYQPQHF.

The gene calls are TRBV7-9 and TRBJ1-4; TRBD1 matches 10 bases. Trimming removed 2 bases from V and 7 bases from J; junction bases left unmatched: 13. Germline CDR1 is SEHNR and CDR2 is FQNEAQ (reference sequence). CDR3 length: 18 amino acids. Here the CDR3 reads CASSLLRRQGALAEKLFF. The CDR3 DNA reads as TGTGCCAGCAGCTTACTCCGTCGACAGGGGGCTCTCGCTGAAAAACTGTTTTTT.